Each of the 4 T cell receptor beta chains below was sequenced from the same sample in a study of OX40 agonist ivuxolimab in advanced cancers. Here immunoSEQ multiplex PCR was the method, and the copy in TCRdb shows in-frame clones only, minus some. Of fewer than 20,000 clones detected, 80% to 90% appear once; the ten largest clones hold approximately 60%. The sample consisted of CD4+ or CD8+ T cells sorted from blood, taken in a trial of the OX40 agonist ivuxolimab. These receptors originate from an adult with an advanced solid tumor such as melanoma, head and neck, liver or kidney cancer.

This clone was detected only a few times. In DNA form, the CDR3 reads TGTGCCAGCATCTCGGGGGAGGCGCAGTATTTT. Translating it yields CASISGEAQYF. The gene calls are TRBV7-2 and TRBJ2-3; TRBD2 might be the D (6 bases). The germline V and J ends were trimmed by 7 bases and 10 bases, with 12 bases remaining between them. The CDR3 has 11 residues. In germline, CDR1 is SGHTA, CDR2 FQGNSA. Supplemented by reference TRBV7-2 and TRBJ2-3, the full variable domain reads GAGVSQSPSNKVTEKGKDVELRCDPISGHTALYWYRQSLGQGLEFLIYFQGNSAPDKSGLPSDRFSAERTGGSVSTLTIQRTQQEDSAVYLCASISGEAQYFGPGTRLTVL.

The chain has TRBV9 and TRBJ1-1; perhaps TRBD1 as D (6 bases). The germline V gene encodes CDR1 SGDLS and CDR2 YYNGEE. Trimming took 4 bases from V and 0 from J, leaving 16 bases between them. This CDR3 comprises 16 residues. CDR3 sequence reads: CASSPPGGQLNTEAFF. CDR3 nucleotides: TGTGCCAGCAGCCCTCCTGGGGGGCAGCTGAACACTGAAGCTTTCTTT.

The CDR3 nucleotides read TGTGCCAGCTCACTCGGGACAAGTAGCACAGATACGCAGTATTTT. Translated: CASSLGTSSTDTQYF. The rearrangement links TRBV18 to TRBJ2-3; maybe TRBD1 (6 bases). The germline CDR1 and CDR2 sequences are KGHSH and LQKENI. Trimming took 4 bases from V and 0 from J, leaving 11 bases between them. The CDR3 spans 15 residues.

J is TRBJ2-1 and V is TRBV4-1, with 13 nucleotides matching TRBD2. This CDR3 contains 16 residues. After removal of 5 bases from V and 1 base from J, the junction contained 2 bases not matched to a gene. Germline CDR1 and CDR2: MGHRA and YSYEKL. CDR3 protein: CASSKLAGGSYNEQFF. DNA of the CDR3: TGCGCCAGCAGCAAACTAGCGGGAGGGTCCTACAATGAGCAGTTCTTC.